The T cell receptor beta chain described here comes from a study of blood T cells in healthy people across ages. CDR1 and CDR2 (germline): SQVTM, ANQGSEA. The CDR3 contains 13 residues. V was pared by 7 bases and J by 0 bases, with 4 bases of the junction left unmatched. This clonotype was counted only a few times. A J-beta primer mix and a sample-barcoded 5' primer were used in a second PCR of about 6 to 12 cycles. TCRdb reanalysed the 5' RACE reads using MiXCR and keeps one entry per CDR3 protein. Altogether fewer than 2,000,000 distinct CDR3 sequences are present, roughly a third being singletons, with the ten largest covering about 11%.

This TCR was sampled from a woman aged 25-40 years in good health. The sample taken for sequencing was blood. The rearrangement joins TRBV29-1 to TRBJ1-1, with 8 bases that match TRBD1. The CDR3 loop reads CSAYRGVNTEAFF. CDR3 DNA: TGCAGCGCGTACAGGGGGGTGAACACTGAAGCTTTCTTT.